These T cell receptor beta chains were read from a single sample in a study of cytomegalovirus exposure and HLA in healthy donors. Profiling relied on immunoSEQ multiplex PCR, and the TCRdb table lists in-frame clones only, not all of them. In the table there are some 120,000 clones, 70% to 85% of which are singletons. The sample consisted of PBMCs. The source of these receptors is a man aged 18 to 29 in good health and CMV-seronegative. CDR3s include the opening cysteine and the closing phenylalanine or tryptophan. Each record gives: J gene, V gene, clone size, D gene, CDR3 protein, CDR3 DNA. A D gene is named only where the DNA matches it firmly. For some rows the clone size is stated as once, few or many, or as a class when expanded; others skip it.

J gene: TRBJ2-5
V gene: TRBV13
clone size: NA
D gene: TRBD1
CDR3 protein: CASSHSGTGVPTQYF
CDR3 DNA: TGTGCCAGCAGTCACAGTGGGACAGGGGTGCCCACCCAGTACTTC

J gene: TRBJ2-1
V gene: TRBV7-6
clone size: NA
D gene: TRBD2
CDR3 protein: CASSYSGGVLNEQFF
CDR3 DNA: TGTGCCAGCAGCTATAGCGGGGGGGTTCTGAATGAGCAGTTCTTC

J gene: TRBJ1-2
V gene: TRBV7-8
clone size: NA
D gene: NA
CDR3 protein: CASSLQEGYGYTF
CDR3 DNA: TGTGCCAGCAGCTTACAGGAGGGCTATGGCTACACCTTC

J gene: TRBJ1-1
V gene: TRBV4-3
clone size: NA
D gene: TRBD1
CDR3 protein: CASSQQGRGLNTEAFF
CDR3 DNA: TGCGCCAGCAGCCAACAAGGAAGGGGGCTGAACACTGAAGCTTTCTTT

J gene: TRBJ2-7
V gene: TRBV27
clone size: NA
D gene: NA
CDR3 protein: CASSLDGDYEQYF
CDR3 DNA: TGTGCCAGCAGTTTAGACGGGGACTACGAGCAGTACTTC

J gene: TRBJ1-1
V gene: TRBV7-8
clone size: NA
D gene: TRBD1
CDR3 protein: CASSAIQGGNTEAFF
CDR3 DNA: TGTGCCAGCAGCGCCATTCAGGGGGGGAACACTGAAGCTTTCTTT

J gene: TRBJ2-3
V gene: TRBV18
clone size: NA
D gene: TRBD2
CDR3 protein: CASSPLGLAGVPQTDTQYF
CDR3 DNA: TGTGCCAGCTCACCACTCGGACTAGCGGGGGTACCGCAGACAGATACGCAGTATTTT

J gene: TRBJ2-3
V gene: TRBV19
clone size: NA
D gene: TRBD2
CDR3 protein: CASSPGRGLTQYF
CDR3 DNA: TGTGCCAGTAGTCCGGGGAGGGGTCTTACGCAGTATTTT

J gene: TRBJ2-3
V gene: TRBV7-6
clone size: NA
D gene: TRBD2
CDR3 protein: CASSRLAGVDTQYF
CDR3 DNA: TGTGCCAGCAGCAGACTAGCGGGGGTGGATACGCAGTATTTT

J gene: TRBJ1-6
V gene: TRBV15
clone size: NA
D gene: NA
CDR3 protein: CATSALNTYNSPLHF
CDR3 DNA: TGTGCCACCAGCGCTTTAAACACCTATAATTCACCCCTCCACTTT

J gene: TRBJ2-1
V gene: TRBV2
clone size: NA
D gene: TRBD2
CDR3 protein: CASRALAGGNNEQFF
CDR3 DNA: TGTGCCAGCAGAGCGCTTGCGGGGGGAAACAATGAGCAGTTCTTC

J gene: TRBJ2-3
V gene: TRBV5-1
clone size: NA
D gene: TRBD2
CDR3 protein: CASSPDAGGPTDTQYF
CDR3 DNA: TGCGCCAGCAGCCCGGACGCGGGGGGGCCGACAGATACGCAGTATTTT

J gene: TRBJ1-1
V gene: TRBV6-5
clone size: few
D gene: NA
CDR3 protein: CASSPTGSRAEAFF
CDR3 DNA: TGTGCCAGCAGCCCGACAGGTTCCCGCGCTGAAGCTTTCTTT

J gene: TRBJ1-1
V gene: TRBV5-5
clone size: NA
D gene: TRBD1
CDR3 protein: CASSFDPGQYTEAFF
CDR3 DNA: TGTGCCAGCAGCTTTGATCCGGGACAGTACACTGAAGCTTTCTTT

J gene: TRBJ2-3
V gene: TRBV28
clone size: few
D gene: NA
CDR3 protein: CASRGGDTQYF
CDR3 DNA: TGTGCCAGCAGAGGAGGAGATACGCAGTATTTT

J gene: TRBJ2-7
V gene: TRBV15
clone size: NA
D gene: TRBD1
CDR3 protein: CATSSFGTGKTNEQYF
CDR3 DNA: TGTGCCACCAGCAGCTTCGGGACAGGGAAGACTAACGAGCAGTACTTC

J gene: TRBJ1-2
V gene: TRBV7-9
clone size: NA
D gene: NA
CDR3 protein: CANSEAGLLSHGYTF
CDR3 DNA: TGTGCCAACAGTGAGGCGGGTCTCCTGAGTCATGGCTACACCTTC

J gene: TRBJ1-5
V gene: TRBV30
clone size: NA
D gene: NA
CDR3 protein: CAWSFRARAFGQPQHF
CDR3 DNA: TGTGCCTGGAGCTTTAGGGCCAGGGCGTTCGGTCAGCCCCAGCATTTT

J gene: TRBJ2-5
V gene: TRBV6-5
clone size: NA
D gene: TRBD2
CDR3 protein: CASSYSGGRETQYF
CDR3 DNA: TGTGCCAGCAGTTACTCGGGGGGGAGGGAGACCCAGTACTTC

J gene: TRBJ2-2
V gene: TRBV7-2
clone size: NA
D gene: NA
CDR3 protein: CASSLARGSTGELFF
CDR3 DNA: TGTGCCAGCAGCTTAGCAAGGGGTAGCACCGGGGAGCTGTTTTTT

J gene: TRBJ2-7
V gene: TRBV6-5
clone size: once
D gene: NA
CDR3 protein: CASRSRGSYEQYF
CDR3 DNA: TGTGCCAGCAGGAGCCGGGGATCCTACGAGCAGTACTTC

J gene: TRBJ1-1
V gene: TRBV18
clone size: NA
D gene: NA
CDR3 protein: CASSATRWNTEAFF
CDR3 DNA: TGTGCCAGCTCAGCCACGAGGTGGAATACTGAAGCTTTCTTT